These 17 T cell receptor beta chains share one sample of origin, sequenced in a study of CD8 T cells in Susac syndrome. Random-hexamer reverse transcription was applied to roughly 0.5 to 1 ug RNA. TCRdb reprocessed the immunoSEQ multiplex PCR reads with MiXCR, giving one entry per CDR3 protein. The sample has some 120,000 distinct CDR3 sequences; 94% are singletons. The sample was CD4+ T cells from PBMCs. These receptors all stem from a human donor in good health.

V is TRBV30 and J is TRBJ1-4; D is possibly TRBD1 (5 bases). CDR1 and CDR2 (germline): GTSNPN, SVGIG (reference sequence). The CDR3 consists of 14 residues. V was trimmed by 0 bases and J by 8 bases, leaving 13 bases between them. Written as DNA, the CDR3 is TGTGCCTGGAGTGTAAAAGGGGTGAGCGAAAAACTGTTTTTT. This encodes CAWSVKGVSEKLFF.

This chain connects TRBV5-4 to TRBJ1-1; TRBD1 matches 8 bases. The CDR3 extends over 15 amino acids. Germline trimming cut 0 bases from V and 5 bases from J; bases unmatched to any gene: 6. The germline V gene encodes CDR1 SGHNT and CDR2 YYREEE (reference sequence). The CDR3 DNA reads TGTGCCAGCAGCTTGGGGCAGGGGGCAAAGACTGAAGCTTTCTTT. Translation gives CASSLGQGAKTEAFF. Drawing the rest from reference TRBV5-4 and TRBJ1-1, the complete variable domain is ETGVTQSPTHLIKTRGQQVTLRCSSQSGHNTVSWYQQALGQGPQFIFQYYREEENGRGNFPPRFSGLQFPNYSSELNVNALELDDSALYLCASSLGQGAKTEAFFGQGTRLTVV.

CDR3 sequence (DNA): TGCAGCGTTCCCTCAGGCACAGGGAAGAAAACCTATGGCTACACCTTC. Protein: CSVPSGTGKKTYGYTF. V gene TRBV29-1 combines with J gene TRBJ1-2; perhaps TRBD1 as D (6 bases). The CDR3 is 16 amino acids. V lost 5 bases and J lost 4, with 23 bases in between. From germline, CDR1 is SQVTM and CDR2 ANQGSEA.

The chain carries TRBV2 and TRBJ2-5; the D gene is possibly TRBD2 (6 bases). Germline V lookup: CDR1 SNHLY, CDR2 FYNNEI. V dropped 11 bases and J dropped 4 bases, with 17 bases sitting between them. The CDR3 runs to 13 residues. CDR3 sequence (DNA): TGTGCCGGCGGTGGAGGGAGAGGAGAGACCCAGTACTTC. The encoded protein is CAGGGGRGETQYF.

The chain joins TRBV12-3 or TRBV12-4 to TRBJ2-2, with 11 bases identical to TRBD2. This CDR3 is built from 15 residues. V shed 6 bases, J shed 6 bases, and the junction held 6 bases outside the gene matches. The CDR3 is CASSRELAGAGELFF. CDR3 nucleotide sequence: TGTGCCAGCAGCAGGGAACTAGCGGGAGCCGGGGAGCTGTTTTTT.

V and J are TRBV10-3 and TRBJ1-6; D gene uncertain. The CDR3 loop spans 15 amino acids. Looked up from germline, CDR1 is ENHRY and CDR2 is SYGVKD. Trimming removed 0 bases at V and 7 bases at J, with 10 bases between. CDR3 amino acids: CAISESRSSNSPLHF. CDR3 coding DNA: TGTGCCATCAGTGAGTCGAGGTCCAGCAATTCACCCCTCCACTTT.

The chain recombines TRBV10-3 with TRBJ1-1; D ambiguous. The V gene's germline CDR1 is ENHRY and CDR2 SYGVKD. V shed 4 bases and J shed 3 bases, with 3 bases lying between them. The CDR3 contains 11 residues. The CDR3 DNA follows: TGTGCCATCAGTGGGGACACTGAAGCTTTCTTT. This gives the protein CAISGDTEAFF.

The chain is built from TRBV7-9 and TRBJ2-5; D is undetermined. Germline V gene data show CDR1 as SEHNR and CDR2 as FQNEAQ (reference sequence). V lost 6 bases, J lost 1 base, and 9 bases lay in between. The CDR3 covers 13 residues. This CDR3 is CASSFKGQETQYF. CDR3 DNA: TGTGCCAGCAGTTTTAAGGGCCAAGAGACCCAGTACTTC.

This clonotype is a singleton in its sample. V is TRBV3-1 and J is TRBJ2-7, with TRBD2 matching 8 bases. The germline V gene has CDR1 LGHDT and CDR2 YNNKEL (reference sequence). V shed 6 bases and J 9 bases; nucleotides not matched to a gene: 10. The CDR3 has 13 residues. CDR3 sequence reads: CASRPSSGSGQYF. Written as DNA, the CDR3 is TGTGCCAGCAGACCCTCAAGCGGGAGCGGGCAGTACTTC.

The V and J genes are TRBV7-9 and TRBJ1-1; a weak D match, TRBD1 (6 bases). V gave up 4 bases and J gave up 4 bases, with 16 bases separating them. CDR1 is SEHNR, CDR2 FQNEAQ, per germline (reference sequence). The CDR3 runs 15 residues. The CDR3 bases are TGTGCCAGCAGCTCTACAGGGTCGCGGGGCACTGAAGCTTTCTTT. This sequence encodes CASSSTGSRGTEAFF.

CDR3 sequence: CASSVMREGSYNEQFF. The CDR3 DNA reads TGTGCCAGCAGTGTGATGCGGGAGGGTTCCTACAATGAGCAGTTCTTC. This chain links TRBV28 with TRBJ2-1; 9 bases match TRBD2. The CDR3 is made up of 16 amino acids. V was clipped by 5 bases and J by 1 base; unmatched bases: 6. Germline V gene sequence: CDR1 MDHEN, CDR2 SYDVKM.

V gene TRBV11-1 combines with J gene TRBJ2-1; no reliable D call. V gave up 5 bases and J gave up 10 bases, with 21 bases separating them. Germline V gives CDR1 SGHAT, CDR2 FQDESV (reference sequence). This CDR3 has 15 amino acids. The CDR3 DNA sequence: TGTGCCAGCAGCCCCTACGCCGGTCAAGAATGGGAGCAGTTCTTC. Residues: CASSPYAGQEWEQFF.

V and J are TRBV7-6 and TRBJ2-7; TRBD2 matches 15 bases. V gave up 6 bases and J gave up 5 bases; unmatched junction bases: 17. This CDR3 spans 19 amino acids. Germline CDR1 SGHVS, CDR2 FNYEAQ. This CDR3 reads CASSPLQGLAGGKLHEQYF. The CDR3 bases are TGTGCCAGCAGTCCGTTGCAAGGACTAGCGGGAGGGAAACTCCACGAGCAGTACTTC.

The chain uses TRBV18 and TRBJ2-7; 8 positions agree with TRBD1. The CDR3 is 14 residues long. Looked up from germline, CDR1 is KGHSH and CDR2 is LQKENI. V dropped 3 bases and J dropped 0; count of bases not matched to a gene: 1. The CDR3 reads CASSPTGVSYEQYF. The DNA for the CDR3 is TGTGCCAGCTCACCGACAGGGGTCTCCTACGAGCAGTACTTC. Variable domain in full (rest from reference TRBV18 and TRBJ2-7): NAGVMQNPRHLVRRRGQEARLRCSPMKGHSHVYWYRQLPEEGLKFMVYLQKENIIDESGMPKERFSAEFPKEGPSILRIQQVVRGDSAAYFCASSPTGVSYEQYFGPGTRLTVT.

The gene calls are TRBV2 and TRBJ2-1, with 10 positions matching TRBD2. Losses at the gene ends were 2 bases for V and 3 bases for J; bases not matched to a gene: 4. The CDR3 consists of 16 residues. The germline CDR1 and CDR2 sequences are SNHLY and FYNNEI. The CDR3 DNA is TGTGCCAGCAGTGAACAAGCGGGAGGGAACTACAATGAGCAGTTCTTC. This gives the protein CASSEQAGGNYNEQFF.

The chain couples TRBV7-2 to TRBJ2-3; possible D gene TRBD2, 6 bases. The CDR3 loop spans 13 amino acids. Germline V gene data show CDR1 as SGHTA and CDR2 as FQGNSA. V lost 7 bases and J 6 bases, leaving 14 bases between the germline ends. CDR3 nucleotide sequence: TGTGCCAGCATGTACGGGAGTAAGGATACGCAGTATTTT. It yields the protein CASMYGSKDTQYF. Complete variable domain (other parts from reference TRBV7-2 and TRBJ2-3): GAGVSQSPSNKVTEKGKDVELRCDPISGHTALYWYRQSLGQGLEFLIYFQGNSAPDKSGLPSDRFSAERTGGSVSTLTIQRTQQEDSAVYLCASMYGSKDTQYFGPGTRLTVL.

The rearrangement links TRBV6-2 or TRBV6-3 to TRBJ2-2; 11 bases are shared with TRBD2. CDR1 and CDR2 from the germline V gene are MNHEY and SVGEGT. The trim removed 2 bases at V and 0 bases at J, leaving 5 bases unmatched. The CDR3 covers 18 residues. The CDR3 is CASSYRTSGRTNTGELFF. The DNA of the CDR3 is TGTGCCAGCAGTTACCGGACTAGCGGGCGAACGAACACCGGGGAGCTGTTTTTT.